The present TCR beta chain was sequenced within a study of T cell changes during pregnancy in multiple sclerosis. Produced via immunoSEQ multiplex PCR; TCRdb's table is partial and in-frame only. The sample consists of 89,000 or so clones, over 80% of them appearing once. V dropped 1 base and J dropped 1; count of bases not matched to a gene: 3. The CDR3 has 16 amino acids. Germline V gene data show CDR1 as SGHTA and CDR2 as FQGNSA. The source is a female donor in good health, serving as a control in a pregnancy study. Some clones in this sample may be carry-over from other donors' samples. The gene calls are TRBV7-2 and TRBJ2-5; 10 nucleotides align to TRBD2. The material sequenced was PBMCs, taken in the first trimester of pregnancy. CDR3 nucleotide sequence: TGTGCCAGCAGCTTAGATCCTAGCGGGAGCCAAGAGACCCAGTACTTC. Encoded protein: CASSLDPSGSQETQYF.